This T cell receptor (beta chain) came from a study of brain T cells in children with intractable seizures. The time point is: blood from clinic visit 5 months post-surgery; TSC patient then seizure free. Surgery cases with the highest brain T cell transcript signatures were chosen for sequencing. At least one anti-epileptic drug was given before surgery. Study results and caveats: Pre- and post-surgery blood differed in depth, so pre-surgery absences may be undersampling. Viral specificity was inferred only from CDR3 similarity; HCMV serostatus was unknown.

J was trimmed by 3 bases and V by 2 bases; bases with no gene match: 9. This CDR3 spans 17 amino acids. CDR1 is SGHTA and CDR2 is FQGNSA in the germline V gene. Comments on this clone: The antigen is not known.

The data were produced by immunoSEQ multiplex PCR, yet TCRdb's version contains in-frame clones alone and is incomplete. Of 340,000 or so clones in the sample, 85% to 95% were seen once. This rearrangement joins TRBV7-2 to TRBJ2-1; 8 bases are a match to TRBD1. The sequencing used peripheral blood, collected 4 to 6 months after surgery. The TCR originated in a boy in the first two years of life with tuberous sclerosis and intractable seizures. This CDR3 is CASSLLPDRAFYNEQFF. As DNA, the CDR3 is TGTGCCAGCAGCTTACTTCCGGACAGGGCCTTCTACAATGAGCAGTTCTTC.